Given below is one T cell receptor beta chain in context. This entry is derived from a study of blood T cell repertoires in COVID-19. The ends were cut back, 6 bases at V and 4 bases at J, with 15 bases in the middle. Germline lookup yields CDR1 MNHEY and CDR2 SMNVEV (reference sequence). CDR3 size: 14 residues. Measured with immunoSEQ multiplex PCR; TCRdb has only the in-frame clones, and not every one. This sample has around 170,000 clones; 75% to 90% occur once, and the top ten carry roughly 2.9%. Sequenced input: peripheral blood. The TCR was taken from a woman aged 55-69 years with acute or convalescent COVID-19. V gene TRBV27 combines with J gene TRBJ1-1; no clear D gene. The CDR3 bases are TGTGCCAGCAGCCCGCACCTTACAAGCACTGAAGCTTTCTTT. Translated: CASSPHLTSTEAFF.